This TCR beta chain was recovered during a study of monozygotic twins with cystic fibrosis. Study results and limitations: Nucleotide-identical clonotype sharing was significantly higher within monozygotic CF twin pairs than between unrelated CF individuals. J usage was most co-twin-similar in 8 of 16 pairs, V in 13. Low clonality (median around 0.0094) suggested a mostly naive repertoire. No link emerged between shared CDR3 counts and age, concordance or severity.

Worth noting for this clone: Antigen: not known.

Repertoires were generated with immunoSEQ multiplex PCR, while TCRdb's copy carries only in-frame clones and drops some. This table holds 20,000 to 25,000 clones, 97% found once. This CDR3 contains 16 residues. Trimming pared 4 bases from V and 5 bases from J, leaving 21 bases between. In germline, CDR1 is MDHEN, CDR2 SYDVKM. Material: blood. The chain has TRBV28 and TRBJ2-7; D is undetermined. This TCR came from a girl aged 10-17 years with cystic fibrosis. In nucleotides, the CDR3 is TGTGCCAGCAGTTCGGTGAAAGGAGTGGAAACCCACGAGCAGTACTTC. It encodes CASSSVKGVETHEQYF.